These T cell receptor beta chains were read from a single sample in a study of cytomegalovirus exposure and HLA in healthy donors. Using immunoSEQ multiplex PCR, the repertoire was profiled, and TCRdb retains in-frame clones only, with some absent. The table for this sample gives about 200,000 clones. Source material: PBMCs. Receptor source: a boy younger than 18 in good health and CMV-seronegative. CDR3s include the opening cysteine and the closing phenylalanine or tryptophan. A D gene is named only where the DNA matches it firmly.

CDR3nt: TGTGCCAGCAGTGGGACAGGGGGTAACTATGGCTACACCTTC; CDR3aa: CASSGTGGNYGYTF; v_gene: TRBV28; d_gene: TRBD1; j_gene: TRBJ1-2
CDR3nt: TGTGCCAGCAGCTTCAACAGGGAAGAGACCCAGTACTTC; CDR3aa: CASSFNREETQYF; v_gene: TRBV5-5; d_gene: .; j_gene: TRBJ2-5
CDR3nt: TGTGCCACCAGCAGAGATCAGGTGGGGGCGGATACGCAGTATTTT; CDR3aa: CATSRDQVGADTQYF; v_gene: TRBV15; d_gene: .; j_gene: TRBJ2-3
CDR3nt: TGCGCCAGCAGCCCTTCGGCAGGCATGAACACTGAAGCTTTCTTT; CDR3aa: CASSPSAGMNTEAFF; v_gene: TRBV5-1; d_gene: .; j_gene: TRBJ1-1
CDR3nt: TGTGCCACCAGCAGAGATTTTGAGCAGGGAAATTCGGACGAGCAGTACTTC; CDR3aa: CATSRDFEQGNSDEQYF; v_gene: TRBV15; d_gene: .; j_gene: TRBJ2-7
CDR3nt: TGTGCCAGCAGCCCCCAGGGTTCATCCCCCGGGGAGCTGTTTTTT; CDR3aa: CASSPQGSSPGELFF; v_gene: TRBV9; d_gene: .; j_gene: TRBJ2-2
CDR3nt: TGCGCCAGCAGCTTGCAGGGAACAATCGATGGCTACACCTTC; CDR3aa: CASSLQGTIDGYTF; v_gene: TRBV5-1; d_gene: .; j_gene: TRBJ1-2
CDR3nt: TGCAGCGTACTGACAGGGGGCAGGTACGAGCAGTACTTC; CDR3aa: CSVLTGGRYEQYF; v_gene: TRBV29-1; d_gene: TRBD1; j_gene: TRBJ2-7
CDR3nt: TGCAGCGTTGACCTATCGGGACTCGGGGTCTACGAGCAGTACTTC; CDR3aa: CSVDLSGLGVYEQYF; v_gene: TRBV29-1; d_gene: .; j_gene: TRBJ2-7
CDR3nt: TGTGCCACCAGCATAAGATTACTAGCGGTGTCCACCGGGGAGCTGTTTTTT; CDR3aa: CATSIRLLAVSTGELFF; v_gene: TRBV15; d_gene: TRBD2; j_gene: TRBJ2-2
CDR3nt: TGTGCCATCCACGGCTGGCGGGGGGTCTCCTACGAGCAGTACTTC; CDR3aa: CAIHGWRGVSYEQYF; v_gene: TRBV10-3; d_gene: TRBD2; j_gene: TRBJ2-7
CDR3nt: TGTGCCAGCAGCCCCGGGACTAGCGGGGGGGTGAGGACCCAGTACTTC; CDR3aa: CASSPGTSGGVRTQYF; v_gene: TRBV7-6; d_gene: TRBD2; j_gene: TRBJ2-5
CDR3nt: TGTGCCAGCAGGGATGAACGGGGATTGTACTTC; CDR3aa: CASRDERGLYF; v_gene: TRBV2; d_gene: .; j_gene: TRBJ2-7
CDR3nt: TGCGCCAGCAGCCCTAGGACAGGGTCGAACACTGAAGCTTTCTTT; CDR3aa: CASSPRTGSNTEAFF; v_gene: TRBV4-1; d_gene: TRBD1; j_gene: TRBJ1-1
CDR3nt: TGTGCCAGCAGTTTAATGAGGGATAGCAATCAGCCCCAGCATTTT; CDR3aa: CASSLMRDSNQPQHF; v_gene: TRBV27; d_gene: .; j_gene: TRBJ1-5
CDR3nt: TGTGCCAGCAGCCAAGGGGGAGACAGGGGGCATAACTTT; CDR3aa: CASSQGGDRGHNF; v_gene: TRBV4-2; d_gene: TRBD1; j_gene: TRBJ1-1
CDR3nt: TGTGCCAGCAGCGCGCGGGGCACTGAAGCTTTCTTT; CDR3aa: CASSARGTEAFF; v_gene: TRBV9; d_gene: .; j_gene: TRBJ1-1
CDR3nt: TGTGCCAGCTCACCCGGCAGGTGGAACACTGAAGCTTTCTTT; CDR3aa: CASSPGRWNTEAFF; v_gene: TRBV18; d_gene: .; j_gene: TRBJ1-1
CDR3nt: TGTGCCAGCGGGCTAAGGGGCTACGAGCAGTACTTC; CDR3aa: CASGLRGYEQYF; v_gene: TRBV25-1; d_gene: .; j_gene: TRBJ2-7
CDR3nt: TGTGCCAGCAGCCAAGGACAGAACTATGGCTACACCTTC; CDR3aa: CASSQGQNYGYTF; v_gene: TRBV9; d_gene: .; j_gene: TRBJ1-2
CDR3nt: TGTGCCAGCAGTGAAGCAGCAGGCCCAGATACGCAGTATTTT; CDR3aa: CASSEAAGPDTQYF; v_gene: TRBV6-1; d_gene: .; j_gene: TRBJ2-3
CDR3nt: TGTGCCAGTAGCTCAAGCGCGAGCTCCTACGAGCAGTACTTC; CDR3aa: CASSSSASSYEQYF; v_gene: TRBV19; d_gene: .; j_gene: TRBJ2-7
CDR3nt: TGTGCCAGCAGCCCTGCGGGGCGGGGGAAGCAAGAGACCCAGTACTTC; CDR3aa: CASSPAGRGKQETQYF; v_gene: TRBV7-8; d_gene: TRBD2; j_gene: TRBJ2-5
CDR3nt: TGTGCCAGCAGCCCCGGGGGGGCGCGGGACTACGAGCAGTACTTC; CDR3aa: CASSPGGARDYEQYF; v_gene: TRBV5-4; d_gene: TRBD2; j_gene: TRBJ2-7
CDR3nt: TGTGCCAGCAGTGAAGAGGGGACAGACAATGAAAAACTGTTTTTT; CDR3aa: CASSEEGTDNEKLFF; v_gene: TRBV6-4; d_gene: TRBD1; j_gene: TRBJ1-4
CDR3nt: TGTGCCAGCAGCTTGAATCGGTACGAGCAGTACTTC; CDR3aa: CASSLNRYEQYF; v_gene: TRBV7-2; d_gene: .; j_gene: TRBJ2-7
CDR3nt: TGTGCCAGCAGCCACCCGGGCCGGGGGGGAGACAATGAGCAGTTCTTC; CDR3aa: CASSHPGRGGDNEQFF; v_gene: TRBV4-2; d_gene: TRBD2; j_gene: TRBJ2-1
CDR3nt: TGTGCCAGCAGTGAACACTCTGGGGGGGGGTATGGGACCCAGTACTTC; CDR3aa: CASSEHSGGGYGTQYF; v_gene: TRBV2; d_gene: TRBD2; j_gene: TRBJ2-5